The T cell receptor (beta chain) described here comes from a study of blood T cell repertoires in COVID-19. Sequencing used immunoSEQ multiplex PCR; TCRdb keeps in-frame clones, though not all of them. Among about 410,000 clones listed, about nine tenths were seen once. About this clone itself: Other DNA sequences in the same sample also yield this CDR3.

This CDR3 region has 14 residues. Trimming stripped 1 base from V and 4 bases from J, with 10 bases between. Per germline, CDR1 LGHDT and CDR2 YNNKEL (reference sequence). Sequenced input: peripheral blood. The TCR comes from a woman in her thirties with active or convalescent COVID-19. This chain joins TRBV3-1 (or the pseudogene TRBV3-2) and TRBJ1-2; TRBD1 might be the D (5 bases). The CDR3 region is CASSQGGTAYGYTF. CDR3 in DNA: TGTGCCAGCAGCCAAGGCGGGACCGCCTATGGCTACACCTTC.